This TCR beta chain was profiled in a study of T cell repertoires in cytomegalovirus infection (dated by TCRdb to about 2019). Turning to the overall study: Donor HLA type was relevant to the analysis, as public TCR beta signatures indicated carriage of CMV infection together with the matching HLA type.

On the study overall, not on this receptor specifically: The ex vivo response was dominated by HLA-C-restricted CMV-specific TCR beta clonotypes, which also provided the single most frequent clonotype in two of eight donors. In both this cohort and an independent cohort of more than 350 donors, the cumulative frequency of public TCR beta family members distinguished carriers of CMV infection plus the relevant HLA type.

With respect to this clonotype: The antigen it recognizes is unknown. Base-call qualities are not available, and no considerably larger clone is one nucleotide away.

Trimming removed 4 bases from V and 6 bases from J; the gene matches leave 6 bases unexplained. The CDR3 starts with the cysteine, ends with the phenylalanine, and has 14 residues. Only CDR3 DNA is held: 42 bases, read in frame from base 1. CDR1 and CDR2 are read off the germline V gene as SGHRS and YFSETQ. Sequenced using an Illumina HiSeq 1500. TCRdb cleaned the public reads at Q25 with fastp, built clones with MiXCR and kept in-frame beta chains. Rows merge per CDR3 protein into single entries with the most common DNA and genes. Present in this sample are 200,000 to 300,000 distinct CDR3 sequences, roughly an eighth of which were seen just once. The top ten clones comprise around 8.7% of the sample.

The receptor was isolated from a human donor in good health (CMV status not recorded). Some clones in this sample may be carry-over from other donors' samples. The chain links TRBV5-1 with TRBJ2-1, with 8 central nucleotides matching TRBD1. Specimen: PBMCs. CDR3 protein: CASSSGQGPNEQFF. The nucleotide sequence reads TGCGCCAGCAGCAGCGGACAGGGTCCCAATGAGCAGTTCTTC.